This TCR beta chain was captured by sequencing in a study of CD8 T cells in Susac syndrome (dated by TCRdb to the late 2010s). Regarding the research as a whole: The study used repertoire sequencing to test whether antigen drove CD8+ T cell activation and differentiation in Susac syndrome. What the authors observed across the whole study: The number of individuals in the TCR sequencing and HLA analysis was recognized as being relatively small.

High-throughput TCR beta sequencing profiled peripheral blood CD8+ and CD4+ T cells from healthy donors, Susac syndrome patients and multiple sclerosis patients. The healthy donors served as controls matched for age and sex. Bulk CD8+ and CD4+ T cells were purified by magnetic negative isolation, while CD8+ TEMRA cells were enriched using FACS. Blood was drawn into EDTA tubes, processed within 24 hours, and PBMCs were isolated by density gradient centrifugation. PBMCs intended for TCR sequencing were cryopreserved in liquid nitrogen and were subsequently thawed in a 37 degrees C water bath. The sorted or isolated CD4+, CD8+ and CD8+ TEMRA cells reached a purity of at least 90%. RNA was extracted using the RNeasy kit, and roughly 0.45 to 1 microgram was reverse transcribed with random hexamers. The immunoSEQ multiplex PCR assay, which covers 54 Vbeta and 13 Jbeta segments, was used to amplify TCR beta CDR3 regions. To correct PCR amplification bias, a synthetic template baseline was used for both primer optimization and computational correction. As for how the authors treated the data: Only productive sequences were kept, with reads annotated to V, D and J genes according to IMGT and analyzed in immunoSEQ Analyzer. To calculate clonality, Shannon entropy was normalized by log2 of the number of productive unique sequences and then subtracted from one. For each patient and control, public and private clones were evaluated among the 100 most prevalent clones. Clones were defined as Susac-specific when absent from the healthy and MS cohorts, from over 950 published viral clones and from other ImmuneACCESS disease sequences. The raw public reads went through TCRdb reprocessing: fastp at Q25, MiXCR clone calling, in-frame beta chains kept. Records with the same CDR3 protein are collapsed into one entry carrying the most frequent genes and DNA. The V and J calls here are based on TCRdb, not the publication. Recorded for this sample are approximately 170,000 distinct CDR3 sequences; about 93% of them occurred a single time. The top ten clonotypes cover over 0.11% of the sample.

Comments on this clonotype: No antigen is known for it. Base qualities are not recorded, but no much larger clone differs from it by a single base.

The CDR3 sequence holds 13 residues, the cysteine and phenylalanine included. CDR3 DNA only is kept here, 39 bases in frame from base 1. V is trimmed back by 8 bases and J by 7 bases, and the junction contains 9 bases that no gene match accounts for. CDR1 and CDR2 (SQVTM, ANQGSEA) derive from the germline V gene. The receptor's source is a human donor in good health. Sequencing was performed on CD4+ T cells from PBMCs. The receptor chain draws on TRBV29-1 and TRBJ2-1; 9 middle bases align to TRBD2. The CDR3 region has the sequence CSNSAGGLNEQFF. DNA sequence: TGCAGCAACTCAGCGGGGGGCCTAAATGAGCAGTTCTTC.